Below are 22 T cell receptor beta chains sequenced from a single sample in a study of T cell responses to AZD1222 COVID-19 vaccine. Measured with immunoSEQ multiplex PCR; TCRdb has only the in-frame clones, and not every one. The sample holds some 100,000 clones; around nine tenths are singletons and the top ten take approximately 15%. Sequences were derived from peripheral blood, sampled on day 0 of AZD1222 vaccination. Source of these receptors: an adult in good health.

The chain recombines TRBV10-3 with TRBJ1-6, with 9 bases lining up with TRBD1. The junction had 5 bases not matched to a gene; V was cut back by 4 bases and J by 10 bases. The CDR3 is 14 amino acids. The germline V gene encodes CDR1 ENHRY and CDR2 SYGVKD. The CDR3 DNA is TGTGCCATCAGTGCACCGGGACAGGGATCACCCCTCCACTTT. Amino acids: CAISAPGQGSPLHF.

A single count supports this clone. The chain recombines TRBV3-1 (or the pseudogene TRBV3-2) with TRBJ2-3; D gene uncertain. CDR1 and CDR2 from the germline V gene are LGHDT and YNNKEL (reference sequence). Trimming pared 4 bases from V and 0 bases from J, leaving 5 bases between. The CDR3 runs 13 residues. The CDR3 here is CASSLSSTDTQYF. The CDR3 DNA reads TGTGCCAGCAGCCTCTCGAGCACAGATACGCAGTATTTT.

The V call is TRBV11-2, the J call TRBJ2-5, with 10 bases fitting TRBD2. Germline lookup yields CDR1 SGHAT and CDR2 FQNNGV. The CDR3 covers 14 residues. Unmatched junction bases numbered 6, after V lost 6 bases and J lost 5 bases. The CDR3 reads CASRVLAGDETQYF. As DNA, the CDR3 is TGTGCCAGCAGGGTTCTAGCGGGAGACGAGACCCAGTACTTC. The full variable domain, completed using reference TRBV11-2 and TRBJ2-5, is EAGVAQSPRYKIIEKRQSVAFWCNPISGHATLYWYQQILGQGPKLLIQFQNNGVVDDSQLPKDRFSAERLKGVDSTLKIQPAKLEDSAVYLCASRVLAGDETQYFGPGTRLLVL.

The sample holds one count of this clone. This CDR3 is CASQTGENEKLFF. CDR3 coding DNA: TGCGCCAGCCAGACAGGGGAGAATGAAAAACTGTTTTTT. The V gene is TRBV5-1, the J gene TRBJ1-4, with 8 positions matching TRBD1. Germline-derived CDR1 and CDR2 are SGHRS and YFSETQ. The CDR3 contains 13 residues. V lost 7 bases to trimming and J lost 5 bases; unmatched junction nucleotides: 4. Full variable domain (missing parts from reference TRBV5-1 and TRBJ1-4): KAGVTQTPRYLIKTRGQQVTLSCSPISGHRSVSWYQQTPGQGLQFLFEYFSETQRNKGNFPGRFSGRQFSNSRSEMNVSTLELGDSALYLCASQTGENEKLFFGSGTQLSVL.

This chain connects TRBV11-3 to TRBJ2-3; tentatively, D is TRBD1 or TRBD2 (5 bases each). Germline loops: CDR1 SGHNT, CDR2 YENEEA. V shed 2 bases and J shed 5 bases, with 17 bases lying between them. CDR3 size: 16 residues. The DNA for the CDR3 is TGTGCCAGCAGCTTAAGTCTGGGCAGGGCGGGAGATACGCAGTATTTT. This sequence encodes CASSLSLGRAGDTQYF. The whole variable domain, remainder taken from reference TRBV11-3 and TRBJ2-3, is EAGVVQSPRYKIIEKKQPVAFWCNPISGHNTLYWYLQNLGQGPELLIRYENEEAVDDSQLPKDRFSAERLKGVDSTLKIQPAELGDSAVYLCASSLSLGRAGDTQYFGPGTRLTVL.

The CDR3 sequence is CASSPVGGEVYGYTF. CDR3 bases: TGTGCCAGCTCCCCCGTGGGGGGAGAAGTCTATGGCTACACCTTC. The chain combines TRBV18 with TRBJ1-2, with D possibly matching TRBD1 (5 bases). CDR1 is KGHSH and CDR2 is LQKENI in the germline V gene. Trimming took off 6 bases at V and 4 bases at J, with 18 bases between the two ends. The CDR3 spans 15 residues. Looking up the rest from reference TRBV18 and TRBJ1-2 gives the full variable domain: NAGVMQNPRHLVRRRGQEARLRCSPMKGHSHVYWYRQLPEEGLKFMVYLQKENIIDESGMPKERFSAEFPKEGPSILRIQQVVRGDSAAYFCASSPVGGEVYGYTFGSGTRLTVV.

This clone occurred once. This chain connects TRBV11-2 to TRBJ2-7; D perhaps matches TRBD2 (5 bases). Germline V gene data show CDR1 as SGHAT and CDR2 as FQNNGV. Between the trimmed V and J ends, which lost 1 base and 0 bases, there was a span of 7 bases. The CDR3 length is 14 residues. The CDR3 reads CASSLGGSSYEQYF. CDR3 coding DNA: TGTGCCAGCAGCTTAGGTGGGAGCTCCTACGAGCAGTACTTC.

The chain's CDR3 is CASSYEGTANSPLHF. DNA of the CDR3: TGTGCCAGCAGTTACGAGGGAACTGCAAATTCACCCCTCCACTTT. V gene TRBV6-6 combines with J gene TRBJ1-6; D is undetermined. The V and J ends lost 2 bases and 7 bases respectively, with 12 bases between them. The CDR3 is 15 residues long. Germline V gene sequence: CDR1 MNHNY, CDR2 SVGAGI (reference sequence).

V is TRBV2 and J is TRBJ1-2, with D perhaps TRBD1 (5 bases). This CDR3 region has 15 residues. CDR1 is SNHLY, CDR2 FYNNEI, per germline. V was trimmed by 8 bases and J by 0 bases, leaving 16 bases between them. CDR3 bases: TGTGCCAGCGCCGGGTCCAGGGATACTAACTATGGCTACACCTTC. It yields the protein CASAGSRDTNYGYTF.

This chain connects TRBV5-4 to TRBJ2-7, with 8 bases lining up with TRBD1. The junction had 6 bases not matched to a gene; V was cut back by 7 bases and J by 3 bases. Germline-derived CDR1 and CDR2 are SGHNT and YYREEE (reference sequence). This CDR3 has 13 residues. CDR3 amino acids: CASQDRGDYEQYF. The CDR3 DNA reads as TGTGCCAGCCAAGACAGGGGCGACTACGAGCAGTACTTC.

V is TRBV5-1 and J is TRBJ2-1, with 10 nucleotides matching TRBD1. This CDR3 is built from 17 residues. The germline V gene encodes CDR1 SGHRS and CDR2 YFSETQ. The V segment lost 4 bases and the J segment 3 bases; nucleotides outside the gene matches: 10. This CDR3 reads CASSPGQGIPYYNEQFF. In DNA, the CDR3 is TGCGCCAGCAGCCCGGGACAGGGGATTCCGTACTACAATGAGCAGTTCTTC.

The chain couples TRBV12-3 or TRBV12-4 to TRBJ1-1, with D possibly TRBD1 on 5 matching bases. The CDR3 loop spans 13 amino acids. Trimming took 3 bases from V and 6 from J, leaving 11 bases between them. CDR3 loop: CASSFTGSAEAFF. Written as DNA, the CDR3 is TGTGCCAGCAGTTTCACAGGCTCGGCTGAAGCTTTCTTT.

This sequence joins TRBV5-4 and TRBJ2-7; D unresolved. Deletions cut 1 base from V and 0 bases from J, with 8 bases between. This CDR3 region has 14 residues. CDR1 and CDR2 from the germline V gene are SGHNT and YYREEE (reference sequence). In DNA form, the CDR3 reads TGTGCCAGCAGCTTGCCGGGCAGCTCCTACGAGCAGTACTTC. It codes for CASSLPGSSYEQYF. Looking up the rest from reference TRBV5-4 and TRBJ2-7 gives the full variable domain: ETGVTQSPTHLIKTRGQQVTLRCSSQSGHNTVSWYQQALGQGPQFIFQYYREEENGRGNFPPRFSGLQFPNYSSELNVNALELDDSALYLCASSLPGSSYEQYFGPGTRLTVT.

This clone came up once. The J gene is TRBJ2-2, the V gene TRBV2, with D perhaps matching TRBD1 (5 bases). The V end was cut by 7 bases, the J end by 4 bases, with 22 bases between. The length of the CDR3 is 17 residues. Germline CDR1 is SNHLY and CDR2 is FYNNEI. The CDR3 DNA reads TGTGCCAGCAACGGTGAAGGGGCGGAGTATCGCACCGGGGAGCTGTTTTTT. Translated: CASNGEGAEYRTGELFF. Complete variable domain (other parts from reference TRBV2 and TRBJ2-2): EPEVTQTPSHQVTQMGQEVILRCVPISNHLYFYWYRQILGQKVEFLVSFYNNEISEKSEIFDDQFSVERPDGSNFTLKIRSTKLEDSAMYFCASNGEGAEYRTGELFFGEGSRLTVL.

This clone was detected only once. The chain is built from TRBV27 and TRBJ2-1; D assignment may be TRBD1 or TRBD2 (5 bases each). The CDR3 contains 14 residues. Germline loops: CDR1 MNHEY, CDR2 SMNVEV (reference sequence). Trimming removed 3 bases from V and 5 bases from J, with 11 bases in between. CDR3: CASSLGPTNNEQFF. The CDR3 coding sequence is TGTGCCAGCAGTTTGGGACCTACGAACAATGAGCAGTTCTTC.

This chain links TRBV30 with TRBJ1-2; possibly TRBD1 for D (6 bases). Germline assignment: CDR1 GTSNPN and CDR2 SVGIG (reference sequence). Trimming left V 3 bases short and J 3 bases short, with 17 bases between. The CDR3 has 15 amino acids. The CDR3 spells CAWRTRTAADYGYTF. The DNA of the CDR3 is TGTGCCTGGAGGACCCGGACAGCGGCAGACTATGGCTACACCTTC.

The chain employs TRBV3-1 (or the pseudogene TRBV3-2) and TRBJ1-2, with a possible D match to TRBD1 (5 bases). The CDR3 contains 14 residues. Trimming removed 4 bases at V and 2 bases at J, with 11 bases between. Per the germline V gene, CDR1 is LGHDT and CDR2 is YNNKEL (reference sequence). The CDR3 DNA sequence: TGTGCCAGCAGCCTCCTAGGGGTAAACTATGGCTACACCTTC. Its protein product is CASSLLGVNYGYTF.

The rearrangement uses TRBV3-1 (or the pseudogene TRBV3-2) and TRBJ1-5, with D perhaps matching TRBD1 (6 bases). The germline V gene has CDR1 LGHDT and CDR2 YNNKEL (reference sequence). Trimming cost V 4 bases and J 9 bases, with 10 bases left between them. The CDR3 length is 12 residues. The CDR3 here is CASSRGRGPQHF. The CDR3 DNA sequence: TGTGCCAGCAGCCGGGGGCGTGGGCCCCAGCATTTT.

The chain is built from TRBV10-3 and TRBJ2-1, with a weak D call TRBD2 (5 bases). Trimming shortened V by 6 bases and J by 5 bases, and 14 bases separated the two germline ends. Germline V gene lookup returns CDR1 ENHRY and CDR2 SYGVKD. The CDR3 totals 14 residues. The CDR3 region is CAIRDSKVHNEQFF. CDR3 coding DNA: TGTGCCATCAGGGACTCGAAGGTCCACAATGAGCAGTTCTTC.

V is TRBV19 and J is TRBJ1-1; D remains ambiguous. Trimming pared 5 bases from V and 5 bases from J, leaving 21 bases between. Germline V gene data show CDR1 as LNHDA and CDR2 as SQIVND (reference sequence). This CDR3 is 16 amino acids long. The CDR3: CASSSGRQATVTEAFF. In nucleotides, the CDR3 is TGTGCCAGTAGTTCTGGTCGGCAAGCGACTGTGACTGAAGCTTTCTTT.

The chain is built from TRBV9 and TRBJ1-4, with D perhaps TRBD1 (6 bases). Trimming removed 4 bases at V and 1 base at J, with 11 bases between. Germline V gene data show CDR1 as SGDLS and CDR2 as YYNGEE. CDR3 size: 15 residues. The chain's CDR3 is CASSRAGETNEKLFF. The CDR3 DNA reads TGTGCCAGCAGCCGGGCAGGGGAAACTAATGAAAAACTGTTTTTT.

The rearrangement links TRBV5-1 to TRBJ1-2, with a possible D match to TRBD1 (5 bases). V was cut by 5 bases and J by 5 bases, with 16 bases left in between. This CDR3 contains 14 residues. Germline V gene sequence: CDR1 SGHRS, CDR2 YFSETQ. CDR3: CASSLTGPTYGYTF. CDR3 DNA: TGCGCCAGCAGTTTGACGGGACCTACTTATGGCTACACCTTC.